This T cell receptor (beta chain) was captured in a study of glioma-infiltrating T cells. The V gene end was trimmed by 6 bases and the J gene end by 6 bases; junction bases not matched to a gene: 12. This CDR3 has 15 residues. Per germline, CDR1 SNHLY and CDR2 FYNNEI. TCR alpha and beta CDR3 regions were amplified from RNA using iRepertoire nested multiplex PCR. TCRdb used MiXCR to reprocess the multiplex PCR reads, holding one entry per CDR3 protein. The data hold 100,000 to 150,000 distinct CDR3 sequences, with roughly 25% observed a single time. Sequenced input: glioma tissue, nonneoplastic brain tissue, or PBMCs (not recorded which). This receptor was identified in a human donor with low-grade glioma or glioblastoma, undergoing nonglioma brain surgery, or in good health (not recorded which). The chain recombines TRBV2 with TRBJ1-1; TRBD1 matches 8 bases. The CDR3 DNA follows: TGTGCCAGCAGCGCCCATGCAGGGGGCTTCGCTGAAGCTTTCTTT. This gives the protein CASSAHAGGFAEAFF.